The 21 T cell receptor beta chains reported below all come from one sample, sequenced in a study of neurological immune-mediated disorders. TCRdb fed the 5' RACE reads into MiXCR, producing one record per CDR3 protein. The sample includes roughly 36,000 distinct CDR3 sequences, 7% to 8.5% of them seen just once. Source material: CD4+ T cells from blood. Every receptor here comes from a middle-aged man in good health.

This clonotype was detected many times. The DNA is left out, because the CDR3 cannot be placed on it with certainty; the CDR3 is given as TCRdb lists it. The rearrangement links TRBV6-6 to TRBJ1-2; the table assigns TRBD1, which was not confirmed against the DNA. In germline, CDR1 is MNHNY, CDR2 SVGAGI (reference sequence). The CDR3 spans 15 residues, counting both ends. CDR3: CASSSSIQGWSGYTF.

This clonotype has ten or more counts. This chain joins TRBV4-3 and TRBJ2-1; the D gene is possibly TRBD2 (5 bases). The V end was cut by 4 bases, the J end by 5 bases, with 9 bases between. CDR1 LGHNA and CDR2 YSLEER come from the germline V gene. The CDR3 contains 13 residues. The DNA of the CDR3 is TGCGCCAGCAGCCGTGGACTTGACAATGAGCAGTTCTTC. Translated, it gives CASSRGLDNEQFF.

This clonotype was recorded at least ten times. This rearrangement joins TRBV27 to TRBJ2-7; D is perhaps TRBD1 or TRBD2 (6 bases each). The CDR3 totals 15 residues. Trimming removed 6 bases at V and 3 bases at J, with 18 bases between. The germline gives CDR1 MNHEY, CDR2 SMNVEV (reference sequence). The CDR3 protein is CASRKQGGLNYEQYF. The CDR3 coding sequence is TGTGCCAGCAGGAAACAGGGAGGCCTCAACTACGAGCAGTACTTC.

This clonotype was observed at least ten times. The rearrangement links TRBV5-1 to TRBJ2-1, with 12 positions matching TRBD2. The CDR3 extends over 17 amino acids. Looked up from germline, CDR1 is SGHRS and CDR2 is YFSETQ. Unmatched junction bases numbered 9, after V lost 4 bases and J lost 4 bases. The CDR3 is CASSLSPLAGGYNEQFF. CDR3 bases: TGCGCCAGCAGCCTGAGTCCACTAGCGGGAGGATACAATGAGCAGTTCTTC.

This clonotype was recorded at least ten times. The CDR3 sequence: CASSQEERGYTGELFF. CDR3 sequence (DNA): TGTGCCAGCAGCCAAGAGGAAAGGGGTTACACCGGGGAGCTGTTTTTT. The rearrangement joins TRBV4-2 to TRBJ2-2; possibly TRBD1 for D (5 bases). Between the trimmed V and J ends, which lost 0 bases and 3 bases, there was a span of 11 bases. Germline V gene data show CDR1 as LGHNA and CDR2 as YNFKEQ. The CDR3 is 16 amino acids.

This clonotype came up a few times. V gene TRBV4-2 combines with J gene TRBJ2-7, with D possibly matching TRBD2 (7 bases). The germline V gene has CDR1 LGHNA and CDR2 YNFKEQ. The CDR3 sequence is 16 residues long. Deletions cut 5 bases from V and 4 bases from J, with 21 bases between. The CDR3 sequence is CASSLLTGGGVYEQYF. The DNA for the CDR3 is TGTGCCAGCAGCTTACTGACGGGGGGCGGCGTGTACGAGCAGTACTTC.

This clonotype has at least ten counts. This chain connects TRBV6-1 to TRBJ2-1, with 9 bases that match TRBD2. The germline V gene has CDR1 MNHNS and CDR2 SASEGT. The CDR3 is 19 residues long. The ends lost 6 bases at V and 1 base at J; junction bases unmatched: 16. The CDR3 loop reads CASSNREGLAGISYNEQFF. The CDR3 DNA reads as TGTGCCAGCAGCAACAGGGAGGGCCTAGCGGGGATTTCCTACAATGAGCAGTTCTTC.

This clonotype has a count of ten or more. CDR3: CASSGRFLAGRETQYF. CDR3 coding DNA: TGTGCCAGCAGCGGGAGATTTCTAGCGGGACGGGAGACCCAGTACTTC. The V and J genes are TRBV7-2 and TRBJ2-5, with TRBD2 matching 9 bases. CDR1 and CDR2 from the germline V gene are SGHTA and FQGNSA. Losses at the gene ends were 5 bases for V and 5 bases for J; bases not matched to a gene: 12. This CDR3 spans 16 amino acids.

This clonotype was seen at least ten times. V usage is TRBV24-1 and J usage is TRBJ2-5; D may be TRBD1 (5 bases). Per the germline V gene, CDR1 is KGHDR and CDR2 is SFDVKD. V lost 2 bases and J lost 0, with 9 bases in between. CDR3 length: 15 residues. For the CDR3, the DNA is TGTGCCACCAGTGATTCGACAGAGTACCAAGAGACCCAGTACTTC. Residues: CATSDSTEYQETQYF.

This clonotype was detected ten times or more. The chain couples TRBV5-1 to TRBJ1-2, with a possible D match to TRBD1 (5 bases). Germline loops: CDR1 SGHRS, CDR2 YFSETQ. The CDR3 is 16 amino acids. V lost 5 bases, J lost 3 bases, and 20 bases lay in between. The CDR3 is CASRVGGGTVDYGYTF. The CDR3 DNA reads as TGCGCCAGCAGAGTTGGCGGGGGGACCGTCGACTATGGCTACACCTTC.

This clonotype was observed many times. CDR3 residues: CASSLSRELTGELFF. The CDR3 nucleotides read TGTGCCAGCAGCTTGTCCCGGGAGTTGACCGGGGAGCTGTTTTTT. The chain employs TRBV7-2 and TRBJ2-2, with D perhaps matching TRBD2 (6 bases). CDR3 size: 15 residues. Trimming took off 3 bases at V and 5 bases at J, with 13 bases between the two ends. CDR1 is SGHTA, CDR2 FQGNSA, per germline.

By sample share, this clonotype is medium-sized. CDR3 protein: CASSRTVANYGYTF. CDR3 nucleotides: TGTGCCAGCAGCAGGACGGTCGCTAACTATGGCTACACCTTC. V usage is TRBV5-5 and J usage is TRBJ1-2; no reliable D call. The CDR3 spans 14 residues. With 4 bases removed from V and 0 bases from J, the gap between germline ends came to 10 bases. CDR1 is SGHKS and CDR2 is YYEKEE in the germline V gene (reference sequence).

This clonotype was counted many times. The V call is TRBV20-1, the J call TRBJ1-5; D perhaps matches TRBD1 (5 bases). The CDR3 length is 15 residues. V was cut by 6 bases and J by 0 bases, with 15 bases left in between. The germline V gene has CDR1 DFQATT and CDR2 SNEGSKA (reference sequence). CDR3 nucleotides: TGCAGTGCAGCCCGGGGCACCCGTAGCAATCAGCCCCAGCATTTT. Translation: CSAARGTRSNQPQHF.

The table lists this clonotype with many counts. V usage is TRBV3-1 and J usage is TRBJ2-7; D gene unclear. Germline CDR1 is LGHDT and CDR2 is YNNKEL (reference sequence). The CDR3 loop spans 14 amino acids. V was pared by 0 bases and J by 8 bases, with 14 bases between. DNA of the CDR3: TGTGCCAGCAGCCAAGAGGGCAGCTATGTGAAGCAGTACTTC. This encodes CASSQEGSYVKQYF.

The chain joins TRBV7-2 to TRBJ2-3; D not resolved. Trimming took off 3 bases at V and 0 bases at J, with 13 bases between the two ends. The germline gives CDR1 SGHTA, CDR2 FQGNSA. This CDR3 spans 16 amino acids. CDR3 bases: TGTGCCAGCAGCTTCTTATCTGCTATTAGCACAGATACGCAGTATTTT. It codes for CASSFLSAISTDTQYF.

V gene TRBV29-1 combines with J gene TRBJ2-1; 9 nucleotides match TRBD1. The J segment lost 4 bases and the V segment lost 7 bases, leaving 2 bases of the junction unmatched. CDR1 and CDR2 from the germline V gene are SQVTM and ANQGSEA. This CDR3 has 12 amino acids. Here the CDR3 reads CSAGTGYNEQFF. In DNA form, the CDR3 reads TGCAGCGCTGGGACAGGGTACAATGAGCAGTTCTTC.

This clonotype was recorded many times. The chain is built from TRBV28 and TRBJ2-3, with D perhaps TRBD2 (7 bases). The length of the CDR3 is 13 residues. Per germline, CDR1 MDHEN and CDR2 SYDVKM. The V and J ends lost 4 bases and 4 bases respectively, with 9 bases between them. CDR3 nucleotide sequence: TGTGCCAGCAGTTCCGGGGGGCCAGATACGCAGTATTTT. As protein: CASSSGGPDTQYF.

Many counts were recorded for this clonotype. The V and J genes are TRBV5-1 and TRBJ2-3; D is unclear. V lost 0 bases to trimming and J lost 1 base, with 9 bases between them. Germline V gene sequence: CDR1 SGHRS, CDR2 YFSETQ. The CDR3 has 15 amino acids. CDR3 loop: CASSLEAIRTDTQYF. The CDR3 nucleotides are TGCGCCAGCAGCTTGGAGGCGATTCGCACAGATACGCAGTATTTT.

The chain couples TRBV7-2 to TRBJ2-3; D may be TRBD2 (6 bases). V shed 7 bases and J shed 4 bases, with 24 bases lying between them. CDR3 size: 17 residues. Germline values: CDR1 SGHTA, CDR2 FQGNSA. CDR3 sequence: CASTRQSGDNFADTQYF. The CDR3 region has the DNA TGTGCCAGCACTCGGCAGTCGGGAGATAATTTCGCAGATACGCAGTATTTT.

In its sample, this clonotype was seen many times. The CDR3: CASSSPQGYNQPQHF. CDR3 DNA sequence: TGTGCCAGCAGCTCCCCCCAGGGTTACAATCAGCCCCAGCATTTT. The chain recombines TRBV6-6 with TRBJ1-5; TRBD1 is a possible D gene (5 bases). V was shortened by 6 bases and J by 3 bases, with 15 bases between the two germline ends. CDR3 length: 15 residues. Looked up from germline, CDR1 is MNHNY and CDR2 is SVGAGI (reference sequence).

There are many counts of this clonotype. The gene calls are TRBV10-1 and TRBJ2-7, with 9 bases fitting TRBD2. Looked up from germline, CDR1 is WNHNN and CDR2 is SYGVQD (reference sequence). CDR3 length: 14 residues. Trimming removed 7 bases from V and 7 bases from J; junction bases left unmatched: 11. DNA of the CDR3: TGCGCCAGCAATAAGGGCGGGAGGGCCGAGGAGCAGTACTTC. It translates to CASNKGGRAEEQYF.